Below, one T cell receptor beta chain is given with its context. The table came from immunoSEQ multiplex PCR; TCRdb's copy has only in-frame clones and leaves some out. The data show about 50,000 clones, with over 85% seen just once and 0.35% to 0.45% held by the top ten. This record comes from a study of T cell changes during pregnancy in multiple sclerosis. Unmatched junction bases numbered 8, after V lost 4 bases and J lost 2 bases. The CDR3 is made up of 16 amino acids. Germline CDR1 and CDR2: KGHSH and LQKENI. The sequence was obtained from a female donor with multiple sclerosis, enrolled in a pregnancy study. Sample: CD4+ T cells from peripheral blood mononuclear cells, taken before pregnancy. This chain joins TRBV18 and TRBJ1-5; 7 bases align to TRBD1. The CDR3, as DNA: TGTGCCAGCTCACTCTCCGACAGGGTGGGCAATCAGCCCCAGCATTTT. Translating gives CASSLSDRVGNQPQHF.